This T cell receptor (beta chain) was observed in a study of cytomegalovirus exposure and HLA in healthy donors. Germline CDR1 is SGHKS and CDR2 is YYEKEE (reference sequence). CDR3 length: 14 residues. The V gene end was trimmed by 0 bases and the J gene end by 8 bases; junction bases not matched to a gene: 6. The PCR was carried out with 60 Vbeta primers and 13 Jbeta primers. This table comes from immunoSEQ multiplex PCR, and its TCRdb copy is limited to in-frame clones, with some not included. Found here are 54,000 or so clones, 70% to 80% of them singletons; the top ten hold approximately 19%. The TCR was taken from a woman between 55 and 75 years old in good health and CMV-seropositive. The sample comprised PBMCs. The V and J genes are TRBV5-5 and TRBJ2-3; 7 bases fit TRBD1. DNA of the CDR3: TGTGCCAGCAGCTTGGTCACAGGGGCAGGTACGCAGTATTTT. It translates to CASSLVTGAGTQYF.